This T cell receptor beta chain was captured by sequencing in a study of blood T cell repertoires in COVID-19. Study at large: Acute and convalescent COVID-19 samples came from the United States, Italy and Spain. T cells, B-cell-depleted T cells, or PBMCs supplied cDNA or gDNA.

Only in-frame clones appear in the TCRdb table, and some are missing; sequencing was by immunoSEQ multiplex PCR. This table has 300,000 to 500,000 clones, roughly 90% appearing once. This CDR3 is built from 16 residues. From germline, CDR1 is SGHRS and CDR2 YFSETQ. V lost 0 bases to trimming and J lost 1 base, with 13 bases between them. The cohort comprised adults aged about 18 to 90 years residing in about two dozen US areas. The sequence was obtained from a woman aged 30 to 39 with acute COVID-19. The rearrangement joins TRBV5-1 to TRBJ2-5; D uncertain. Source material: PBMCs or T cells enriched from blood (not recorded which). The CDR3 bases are TGCGCCAGCAGCTTGGTCCAAACAGAAATCCAAGAGACCCAGTACTTC. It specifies CASSLVQTEIQETQYF. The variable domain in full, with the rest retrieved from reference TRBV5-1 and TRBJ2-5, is KAGVTQTPRYLIKTRGQQVTLSCSPISGHRSVSWYQQTPGQGLQFLFEYFSETQRNKGNFPGRFSGRQFSNSRSEMNVSTLELGDSALYLCASSLVQTEIQETQYFGPGTRLLVL.